The next 7 T cell receptor beta chains were all read from a single sample in a study of molecular identifiers for immune sequencing clone quantification (dated by TCRdb to between 2018 and 2020). The protocol used for the library was PCR. The instrument was an Illumina HiSeq 4000. Using fastp trimming at Q25 and MiXCR clonotype assembly, TCRdb reanalyzed the public sequencing data and kept in-frame beta chains. Each entry is one CDR3 protein sequence, shown with its most common DNA and genes. The sample includes over 600,000 distinct CDR3 sequences, with about 20% observed a single time. The ten largest make up roughly 0.83% of the sample. Sequencing was performed on naive CD8+ T cells from blood, with Jurkat cell RNA spiked in. This specimen's cell subset or site label, per the study, means: FACS-sorted CD8+CD4-CCR7+CD45RA+ naive T cells. The source is a human donor in good health. Some libraries in this study had Jurkat cell RNA spiked in.

This clonotype was seen only a few times. This sequence joins TRBV7-9 and TRBJ2-7; TRBD1 aligns across 8 bases. CDR1 and CDR2 from the germline V gene are SEHNR and FQNEAQ (reference sequence). CDR3 length: 16 amino acids. Germline trimming cut 1 base from V and 1 base from J; bases unmatched to any gene: 6. This chain's CDR3 is CASSLGQGALSYEQYF. The DNA for the CDR3 is TGTGCCAGCAGCTTAGGGCAGGGGGCCCTATCCTACGAGCAGTACTTC.

In this sample, this clonotype turned up many times. The rearrangement joins TRBV7-9 to TRBJ2-7, with D maybe TRBD1 (6 bases). The CDR3 is made up of 12 amino acids. Germline V lookup: CDR1 SEHNR, CDR2 FQNEAQ (reference sequence). V shed 4 bases and J shed 7 bases, with 11 bases lying between them. CDR3 in amino acids: CASSYSQGEQYF. CDR3 nucleotide sequence: TGTGCCAGCAGCTACAGTCAGGGGGAGCAGTACTTC.

This clonotype appeared a few times. The CDR3 is CASRRLMPPSGKDRETQYF. The CDR3 nucleotides are TGTGCCAGCAGGCGCTTAATGCCGCCTAGCGGGAAGGATCGGGAGACCCAGTACTTC. The gene calls are TRBV6-2 or TRBV6-3 and TRBJ2-5; 9 positions agree with TRBD2. V dropped 6 bases and J dropped 5; count of bases not matched to a gene: 22. In germline, CDR1 is MNHEY, CDR2 SVGEGT. CDR3 length: 19 amino acids.

Worth noting for this clonotype: Since a much larger clone is just one base distant, this may be a read error. The rearrangement joins TRBV5-3 to TRBJ1-1; 7 nucleotides match TRBD1. TRBV5-3 is marked as an open reading frame, function uncertain. The CDR3 runs 16 residues. The CDR3 coding sequence is TGTGGCAGCAGCCCTGGGACAGCCTCCCGTGGGACTGAAGCTTTCTTT. Residues: CGSSPGTASRGTEAFF.

This clonotype was counted many times. The chain links TRBV3-1 to TRBJ1-5, with unresolved D. This CDR3 spans 15 amino acids. From germline, CDR1 is LGHDT and CDR2 YNNKEL (reference sequence). V was trimmed by 0 bases and J by 1 base, leaving 7 bases between them. This CDR3 reads CASSQDYSSNQPQHF. In DNA, the CDR3 is TGTGCCAGCAGCCAAGATTACAGCAGCAATCAGCCCCAGCATTTT.

This clonotype has a count of ten or more. The V gene is TRBV4-1, the J gene TRBJ2-3; 10 positions agree with TRBD2. Germline V gene lookup returns CDR1 MGHRA and CDR2 YSYEKL. The ends lost 2 bases at V and 2 bases at J; junction bases unmatched: 13. This CDR3 is 19 amino acids long. The DNA of the CDR3 is TGCGCCAGCAGCCAACAACCGAGCGGGGGGGGCTTCGTCACAGATACGCAGTATTTT. Protein sequence: CASSQQPSGGGFVTDTQYF.

This clonotype was picked up many times. The chain combines TRBV9 with TRBJ1-3; D is perhaps TRBD1 (5 bases). This CDR3 has 16 residues. The germline gives CDR1 SGDLS, CDR2 YYNGEE. Trimming stripped 0 bases from V and 4 bases from J, with 14 bases between. The CDR3 coding sequence is TGTGCCAGCAGCGTAGATTCCGGGGGAGCCGGAAACACCATATATTTT. It yields the protein CASSVDSGGAGNTIYF.